The T cell receptor (beta chain) under discussion was sequenced for a study of blood T cell repertoires in COVID-19. Study background: Researchers got acute and convalescent COVID-19 samples from the United States, Italy and Spain. T cells, B-cell-depleted T cells, or PBMCs provided the cDNA or gDNA that served as material.

V was trimmed by 7 bases and J by 1 base, leaving 13 bases between them. CDR3 length equals 14 residues. CDR1 and CDR2 (germline): MNHEY, SVGAGI. Authors' data handling: Amplification of reference gene primers provided the estimated nucleated cell counts. TCRdb's table, derived via immunoSEQ multiplex PCR, lists solely in-frame clones and lacks some. The D gene and trimming were derived from the DNA, and the V and J assignments and clone size from that table. The data show 100,000 to 150,000 clones, about 85% seen once. This sequence joins TRBV6-5 and TRBJ1-1; tentatively, D is TRBD1 (5 bases). The TCR comes from a woman of 80 years or more with acute or convalescent COVID-19. Source material: peripheral blood. CDR3 region: CASTLTVSNTEAFF. CDR3 DNA sequence: TGTGCCAGCACCTTGACAGTTTCGAACACTGAAGCTTTCTTT.